This TCR beta chain is from a study of blood T cell repertoires in COVID-19. This clone was found once. V trimming: 4 bases; J trimming: 6 bases; junction bases outside the gene matches: 14. Germline CDR1 reads SGHRS; CDR2 reads YFSETQ. The CDR3 runs 17 residues. The table came from immunoSEQ multiplex PCR; TCRdb's copy has only in-frame clones and leaves some out. The repertoire holds about 260,000 clones, about 87% seen once, with around 5% in the top ten. Sequenced input: peripheral blood. The TCR was taken from a woman in her sixties or seventies with COVID-19, enrolled during active disease. The chain links TRBV5-1 to TRBJ2-1; 9 bases agree with TRBD2. This CDR3 reads CASSPLGASGTTNEQFF. In DNA, the CDR3 is TGCGCCAGCAGCCCTCTTGGGGCTAGCGGGACCACCAATGAGCAGTTCTTC.